These T cell receptor beta chains were read from a single sample in a study of siplizumab effects on memory and regulatory T cells. Profiled with immunoSEQ multiplex PCR; TCRdb holds only in-frame clones, not every one. This sample yields roughly 120,000 clones, of which roughly 94% are seen a single time; roughly 1.7% belongs to the top ten. Sequenced sample: non-Treg CD4+ T cells sorted from blood. The receptors were sampled from a human donor in good health. CDR3s include the opening cysteine and the closing phenylalanine or tryptophan. The D gene is left open where the match is weak. Where a row states a size, it is once, few, many or the class of an expanded clone; other rows omit it.

CDR3 protein | CDR3 DNA | D gene | J gene | V gene | clone size | CDR3 length
CASSEGGYRYNEQFF | TGTGCCAGCAGTGAAGGGGGGTATCGCTACAATGAGCAGTTCTTC | . | TRBJ2-1 | TRBV2 | once | 15
CASSSTGGGEAFF | TGTGCCAGCTCCTCGACAGGGGGCGGAGAAGCTTTCTTT | TRBD1 | TRBJ1-1 | TRBV18 | . | 13
CASSANIGEQFF | TGTGCCAGCAGCGCCAATATCGGTGAGCAGTTCTTC | . | TRBJ2-1 | TRBV7-8 | . | 12
CAISESITNTEAFF | TGTGCCATCAGTGAGTCGATCACAAACACTGAAGCTTTCTTT | . | TRBJ1-1 | TRBV10-3 | . | 14
CASSEAGRINEKLFF | TGTGCCAGCAGTGAAGCTGGGCGGATTAATGAAAAACTGTTTTTT | . | TRBJ1-4 | TRBV6-1 | once | 15
CATSGGVSNQPQHF | TGTGCCACCAGCGGAGGGGTTAGCAATCAGCCCCAGCATTTT | . | TRBJ1-5 | TRBV15 | . | 14
CASSYQAGGTDTQYF | TGTGCCAGCAGTTACCAAGCGGGAGGCACAGATACGCAGTATTTT | TRBD2 | TRBJ2-3 | TRBV6-5 | . | 15
CSVWGQGVGETQYF | TGCAGCGTTTGGGGACAGGGCGTTGGAGAGACCCAGTACTTC | TRBD1 | TRBJ2-5 | TRBV29-1 | . | 14
CASRSGQGASEQFF | TGTGCCAGCAGATCGGGACAGGGGGCGAGTGAGCAGTTCTTC | TRBD1 | TRBJ2-1 | TRBV11-2 | . | 14
CASSLPRGNTGELFF | TGTGCCAGCAGCTTACCCCGGGGGAACACCGGGGAGCTGTTTTTT | . | TRBJ2-2 | TRBV7-9 | . | 15
CASSDPAPRNEQFF | TGTGCCAGCAGTGATCCGGCGCCCCGCAATGAGCAGTTCTTC | . | TRBJ2-1 | TRBV25-1 | . | 14
CASSAGTGGNEQYF | TGTGCCAGCAGCGCAGGGACAGGGGGCAACGAGCAGTACTTC | TRBD1 | TRBJ2-7 | TRBV7-9 | . | 14
CASSDAPTSTDTQYF | TGTGCCAGCAGTGACGCCCCTACTAGCACAGATACGCAGTATTTT | . | TRBJ2-3 | TRBV6-4 | once | 15
CASSTSGRLPGTQYF | TGTGCCAGCAGCACTTCGGGACGTCTCCCCGGTACGCAGTATTTT | . | TRBJ2-3 | TRBV9 | . | 15
CASSHYTRGGEQYF | TGTGCCAGCAGCCACTATACACGAGGAGGCGAGCAGTACTTC | . | TRBJ2-7 | TRBV13 | . | 14
CASSLRGVGELFF | TGTGCCAGCAGCTTGAGGGGGGTCGGGGAGCTGTTTTTT | . | TRBJ2-2 | TRBV7-2 | few | 13
CASSFLPYHSGNTIYF | TGTGCCAGCAGCTTTCTGCCTTACCATTCTGGAAACACCATATATTTT | . | TRBJ1-3 | TRBV7-9 | . | 16
CASSLGSGGHAGELFF | TGTGCCAGCAGCTTAGGGTCGGGAGGGCACGCCGGGGAGCTGTTTTTT | TRBD2 | TRBJ2-2 | TRBV7-9 | . | 16
CASSVTGGRSQPQHF | TGTGCCAGCAGTGTTACAGGGGGAAGAAGTCAGCCCCAGCATTTT | TRBD1 | TRBJ1-5 | TRBV6-1 | . | 15
CASSVGGKAEAFF | TGTGCCAGCAGCGTAGGGGGTAAAGCTGAAGCTTTCTTT | . | TRBJ1-1 | TRBV9 | . | 13